One sample yielded the 5 T cell receptor beta chains listed below, sequenced in a study of cytomegalovirus exposure and HLA in healthy donors. Repertoires were generated with immunoSEQ multiplex PCR, while TCRdb's copy carries only in-frame clones and drops some. The data contain 200,000 to 250,000 clones, roughly 84% of them seen just once; the ten biggest clones take up about 2%. Sample: PBMCs. These receptors came from a woman under 30 in good health and CMV-seropositive.

The genes are TRBV5-4 and TRBJ2-3; 9 bases agree with TRBD1. The CDR3 runs 15 residues. Per germline, CDR1 SGHNT and CDR2 YYREEE (reference sequence). V dropped 4 bases and J dropped 5; count of bases not matched to a gene: 8. CDR3 sequence: CASSIQGAERDTQYF. CDR3 nucleotide sequence: TGTGCCAGCAGCATACAGGGGGCGGAGAGAGATACGCAGTATTTT.

The V call is TRBV5-5, the J call TRBJ1-1; the D gene is possibly TRBD1 (5 bases). CDR1 and CDR2 (germline): SGHKS, YYEKEE (reference sequence). The CDR3 contains 14 residues. Trimming cost V 1 base and J 1 base, with 8 bases left between them. CDR3 sequence reads: CASSLKTGNTEAFF. The CDR3 DNA follows: TGTGCCAGCAGCTTGAAAACAGGGAACACTGAAGCTTTCTTT.

This chain joins TRBV6-5 and TRBJ1-2, with D unresolved. Trimming shortened V by 4 bases and J by 2 bases, and 5 bases separated the two germline ends. The germline CDR1 and CDR2 sequences are MNHEY and SVGAGI. The CDR3 is 12 residues long. CDR3 protein: CASSSGNYGYTF. CDR3 in DNA: TGTGCCAGCAGTTCAGGAAACTATGGCTACACCTTC.

This chain joins TRBV7-8 and TRBJ1-4; D unclear. Trimming took 4 bases from V and 0 from J, leaving 12 bases between them. Germline V CDR1 and CDR2: SGHVS, FQNEAQ. The CDR3 is made up of 16 amino acids. Here the CDR3 reads CASSSEALPTNEKLFF. The CDR3 DNA reads as TGTGCCAGCAGCTCTGAGGCCCTTCCAACTAATGAAAAACTGTTTTTT. Full variable domain (missing parts from reference TRBV7-8 and TRBJ1-4): GAGVSQSPRYKVAKRGQDVALRCDPISGHVSLFWYQQALGQGPEFLTYFQNEAQLDKSGLPSDRFFAERPEGSVSTLKIQRTQQEDSAVYLCASSSEALPTNEKLFFGSGTQLSVL.

This sequence joins TRBV27 and TRBJ1-5; maybe TRBD1 (5 bases). Germline values: CDR1 MNHEY, CDR2 SMNVEV (reference sequence). The CDR3 is 15 amino acids. With 0 bases removed from V and 7 bases from J, the gap between germline ends came to 13 bases. The CDR3: CASSLSGREGQPQHF. The CDR3 DNA reads as TGTGCCAGCAGTTTATCAGGCAGGGAAGGGCAGCCCCAGCATTTT.